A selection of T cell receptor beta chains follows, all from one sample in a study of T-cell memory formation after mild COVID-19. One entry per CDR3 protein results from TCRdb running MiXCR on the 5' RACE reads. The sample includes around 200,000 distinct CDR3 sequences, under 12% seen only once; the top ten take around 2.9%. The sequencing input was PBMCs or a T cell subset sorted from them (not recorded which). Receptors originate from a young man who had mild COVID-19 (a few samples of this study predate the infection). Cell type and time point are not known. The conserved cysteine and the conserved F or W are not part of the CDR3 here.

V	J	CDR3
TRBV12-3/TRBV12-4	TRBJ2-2	ASSPGTGGHGELF
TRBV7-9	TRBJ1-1	ASRTDRNTEAF
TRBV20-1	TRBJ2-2	SARDPSGAGAGELF
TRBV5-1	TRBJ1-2	ASSDPGQTYGYT
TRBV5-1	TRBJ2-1	ASSLGQGSSSYNEQF
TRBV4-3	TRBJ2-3	ASSQDGRGGPDTQY
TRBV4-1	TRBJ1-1	ASSLVPGQGYTEAF
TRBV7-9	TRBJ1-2	ASSFEPRDYGYT
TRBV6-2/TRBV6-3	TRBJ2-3	ASRGPGPDTQY
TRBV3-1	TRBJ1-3	ASSQDRGGGNTIY
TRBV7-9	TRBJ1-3	ASWQGSSGNTIY
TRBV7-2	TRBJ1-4	ASSPWGGYREKLF
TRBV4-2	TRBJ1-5	ASSQDPQGASQPQH
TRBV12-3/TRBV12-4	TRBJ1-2	ASTPGQPYGYT
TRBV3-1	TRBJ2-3	ASSQADFGGSTDTQY
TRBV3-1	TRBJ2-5	ASTYGGGKTQY
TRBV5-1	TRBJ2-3	ASSGRTTDTQY
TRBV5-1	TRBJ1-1	ASSYETGVMNTEAF
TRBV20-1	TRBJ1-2	SASVGRAQEDGYT
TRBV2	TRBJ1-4	ASSTGATNEKLF
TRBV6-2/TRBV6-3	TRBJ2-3	ASQRDYTDTQY
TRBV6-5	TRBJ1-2	ASIGQNNYGYT
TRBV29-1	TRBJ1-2	SASDGADYGYT
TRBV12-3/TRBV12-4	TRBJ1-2	ASSLGFDTTYGYT
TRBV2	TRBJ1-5	ASSFETARNQPQH
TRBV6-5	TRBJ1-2	ASSLRATGGLGYT
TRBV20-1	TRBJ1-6	SASEGMLSPLH
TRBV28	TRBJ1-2	ASSQGDRGYGYT
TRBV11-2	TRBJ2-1	ASSSDRSYNEQF
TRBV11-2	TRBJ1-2	ASSPTTKGDYGYT
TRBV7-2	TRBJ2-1	ASSPGAGAAYNEQF
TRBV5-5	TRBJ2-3	ASSRPGLADTDTQY
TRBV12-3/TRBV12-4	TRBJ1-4	ASSFSRAHEKLF
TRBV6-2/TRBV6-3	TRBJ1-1	ASSYSGGFIAAF
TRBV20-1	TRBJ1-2	SARPPSGDDGYT
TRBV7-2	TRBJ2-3	ASSFGNSGGSDTQY
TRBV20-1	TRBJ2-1	SAALAGRSYNEQF
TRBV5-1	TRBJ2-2	ASSLAGPNGELF
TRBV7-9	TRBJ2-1	ASSLAASGESSYNEQF
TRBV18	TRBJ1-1	ASSPNPGNEAF
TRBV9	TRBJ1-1	ASSRMGRGVVNTEAF
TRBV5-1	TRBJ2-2	ASSQGQNTGELF
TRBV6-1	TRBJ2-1	ASSERGALDEQF
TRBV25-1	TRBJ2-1	ASRRTAEGEQF
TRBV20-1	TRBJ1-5	SAKNGGTGNQPQH
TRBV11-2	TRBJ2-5	ASGTQETQY
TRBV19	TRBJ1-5	ASQSPGAGYQPQH
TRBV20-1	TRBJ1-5	SARVGGSGNQPQH
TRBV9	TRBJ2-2	ASSVRGQNTGELF
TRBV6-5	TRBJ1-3	ASSYSDRPGNTIY
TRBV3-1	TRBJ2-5	ASTPGGLEGRETQY
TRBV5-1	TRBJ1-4	ASSPRQGGWEKLF
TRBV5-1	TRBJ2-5	ASSLAQETQY
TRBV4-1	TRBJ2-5	ASSQDEGRETQY
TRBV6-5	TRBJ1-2	ASSYGDGYT
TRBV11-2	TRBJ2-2	ASLNRAGIAGELF
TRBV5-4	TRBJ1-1	ASSTLTGPTEAF
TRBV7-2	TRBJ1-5	ASSFDGDRGPQH
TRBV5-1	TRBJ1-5	ASPLGSQPQH